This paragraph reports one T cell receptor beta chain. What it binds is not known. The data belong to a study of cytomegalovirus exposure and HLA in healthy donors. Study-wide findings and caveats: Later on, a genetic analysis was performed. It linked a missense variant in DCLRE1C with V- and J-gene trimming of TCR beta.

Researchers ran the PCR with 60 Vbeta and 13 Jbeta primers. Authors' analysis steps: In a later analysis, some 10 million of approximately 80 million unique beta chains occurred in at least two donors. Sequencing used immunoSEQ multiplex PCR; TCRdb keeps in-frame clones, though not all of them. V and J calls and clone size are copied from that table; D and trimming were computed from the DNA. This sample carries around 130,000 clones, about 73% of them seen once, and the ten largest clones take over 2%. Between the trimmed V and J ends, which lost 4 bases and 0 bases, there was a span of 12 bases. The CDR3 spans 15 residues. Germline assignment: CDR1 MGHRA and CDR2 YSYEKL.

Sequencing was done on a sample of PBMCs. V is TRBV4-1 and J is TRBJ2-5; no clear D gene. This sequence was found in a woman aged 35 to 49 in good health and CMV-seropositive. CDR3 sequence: CASSPSNGYQETQYF. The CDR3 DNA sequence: TGCGCCAGCAGCCCGTCAAACGGGTACCAAGAGACCCAGTACTTC.